This T cell receptor (beta chain) appears in the sequencing data of a study of OX40 agonist ivuxolimab in advanced cancers. Study-wide background: Mean age around 64 years, range roughly 23 to 79; just over 80% male.

Sequencing was performed with immunoSEQ multiplex PCR; in TCRdb, only in-frame clones are kept and a portion is missing. The sample records 90,000 to 120,000 clones, approximately 90% being singletons. Study-level results: Antigen specificity of clonally expanded peripheral T cells was not established.

Comment on this clone: As yet, its antigen is unknown.

No patient had autoimmune disease or received systemic immunosuppression. Baseline was the first blood sampling point, followed by cycle 4 day 1 and cycle 7 day 1. The source of this sequence is an adult with an advanced solid tumor such as melanoma, head and neck, liver or kidney cancer. Source: CD4+ or CD8+ T cells sorted from blood, taken in a trial of the OX40 agonist ivuxolimab.

The CDR3 here is CASGLVFGGTEAFF. Written as DNA, the CDR3 is TGTGCTAGTGGTTTGGTGTTTGGGGGTACTGAAGCTTTCTTT. V and J are TRBV12-5 and TRBJ1-1; a possible D gene is TRBD1 (5 bases). This CDR3 comprises 14 residues. V gave up 0 bases and J gave up 5 bases, with 10 bases separating them. The germline V gene encodes CDR1 LGHNT and CDR2 FRNRAP.